This entry lists 9 T cell receptor beta chains sequenced from one sample in a study of spatial heterogeneity in lung cancer (dated by TCRdb to between 2018 and 2020). Results and caveats for the whole study, not just this receptor: A correlation was observed between the number of expanded intratumoral alpha and beta TCRs and the tumor nonsynonymous mutation count.

Their cognate antigens are unknown. The protocol used for the library was 5' RACE. Instrument used: NextSeq 500. The public reads were reprocessed in TCRdb via fastp at Q25 and MiXCR, keeping in-frame beta chains. Rows merge per CDR3 protein into single entries with the most common DNA and genes. The sample table shows 17,000 or so distinct CDR3 sequences, and approximately 6.2% are seen once. The top ten hold approximately 6.8% of the sample. Interpreted using the paper, the time point label stands for: sample taken at primary tumor resection. The sequences come from lung tumor tissue, collected at surgery. The receptors come from a male donor with early-stage non-small cell lung cancer.

The rearrangement links TRBV20-1 to TRBJ1-2, with 11 nucleotides matching TRBD1. From germline, CDR1 is DFQATT and CDR2 SNEGSKA (reference sequence). The V segment lost 3 bases and the J segment 4 bases; nucleotides outside the gene matches: 4. The CDR3 contains 14 residues. CDR3 region: CSASPGTGGYGYTF. In DNA, the CDR3 is TGCAGTGCTAGTCCCGGGACAGGGGGCTATGGCTACACCTTC.

Ten or more counts support this clonotype. The chain employs TRBV10-1 and TRBJ2-2; a possible D gene is TRBD2 (5 bases). Germline V CDR1 and CDR2: WNHNN, SYGVQD (reference sequence). The CDR3 length is 14 residues. V was trimmed by 2 bases and J by 4 bases, leaving 8 bases between them. In nucleotides, the CDR3 is TGCGCCAGCAGTGAGGTTGCGGGCACCGGGGAGCTGTTTTTT. Translating gives CASSEVAGTGELFF.

This clonotype came up many times. The rearrangement joins TRBV3-1 to TRBJ2-2; possible D gene TRBD2, 5 bases. Germline assignment: CDR1 LGHDT and CDR2 YNNKEL (reference sequence). V lost 0 bases, J lost 4 bases, and 15 bases lay in between. This CDR3 region has 17 residues. The CDR3 DNA reads TGTGCCAGCAGCCAAGAGCGAACTAGTGATGGCACCGGGGAGCTGTTTTTT. It yields the protein CASSQERTSDGTGELFF.

This clonotype has at least ten counts. The chain carries TRBV4-1 and TRBJ2-5, with a tentative D call TRBD1 (5 bases). Germline V gene sequence: CDR1 MGHRA, CDR2 YSYEKL. V was shortened by 3 bases and J by 4 bases, with 12 bases between the two germline ends. The CDR3 length is 14 residues. The DNA of the CDR3 is TGCGCCAGCAGCCACCCTGACAGAGGAGAGACCCAGTACTTC. Translated: CASSHPDRGETQYF.

This clonotype was seen at least ten times. This chain connects TRBV7-9 to TRBJ2-1, with 11 bases that match TRBD2. CDR3 length: 17 amino acids. Germline loops: CDR1 SEHNR, CDR2 FQNEAQ (reference sequence). The trim removed 5 bases at V and 1 base at J, leaving 7 bases unmatched. The CDR3 sequence: CASSLLAGVDSYNEQFF. As DNA, the CDR3 is TGTGCCAGCAGCCTACTAGCGGGAGTAGATTCCTACAATGAGCAGTTCTTC.

This clonotype was counted many times. The J gene is TRBJ2-2, the V gene TRBV7-2, with D unclear. Deletions cut 8 bases from V and 7 bases from J, with 11 bases between. This CDR3 has 12 residues. The germline V gene encodes CDR1 SGHTA and CDR2 FQGNSA. CDR3 sequence: CASAQFGGELFF. CDR3 nucleotide sequence: TGTGCCAGCGCTCAGTTTGGCGGGGAGCTGTTTTTT.

This clonotype has a count of ten or more. The chain couples TRBV29-1 to TRBJ2-6, with a tentative D call TRBD1 (5 bases). The V and J ends lost 4 bases and 0 bases respectively, with 10 bases between them. CDR1 SQVTM and CDR2 ANQGSEA come from the germline V gene. CDR3 size: 15 residues. CDR3 coding DNA: TGCAGCGTTGCCCAGGGTCGCTCTGGGGCCAACGTCCTGACTTTC. The encoded protein is CSVAQGRSGANVLTF.

This clonotype was seen more than once but under ten times. This rearrangement joins TRBV4-1 to TRBJ2-3, with 9 bases fitting TRBD1. The CDR3 consists of 14 residues. The germline V gene encodes CDR1 MGHRA and CDR2 YSYEKL. Trimming at V came to 8 bases and at J to 5 bases, leaving 8 bases not matched to a gene. The CDR3: CASSGTGYEDTQYF. DNA for the CDR3: TGCGCCAGCTCAGGGACAGGGTATGAAGATACGCAGTATTTT.

There are many counts of this clonotype. The chain has TRBV20-1 and TRBJ2-6; 11 nucleotides line up with TRBD2. This CDR3 spans 16 amino acids. Trimming at V came to 3 bases and at J to 0 bases, leaving 1 base not matched to a gene. Germline values: CDR1 DFQATT, CDR2 SNEGSKA (reference sequence). The CDR3 DNA reads TGCAGTGCTAGTACTAGCGGGAGCTCTGGGGCCAACGTCCTGACTTTC. Amino acids: CSASTSGSSGANVLTF.